This is a list of T cell receptor beta chains from one sample in a study of shared clonotypes between healthy human individuals. TCRdb's copy holds only in-frame clones and misses some; the assay was immunoSEQ multiplex PCR. The sample has roughly 1 million clones, 78% seen once. The sequencing sample was made of memory CD4+ T cells from PBMCs. The receptors were gathered from a man between 18 and 35 years old in good health. Some clones in this sample may be carry-over from other donors' samples. CDR3s include the opening cysteine and the closing phenylalanine or tryptophan. The order of the fields is J gene, V gene, clone size, D gene, CDR3 DNA, CDR3 protein. The D gene is left open where the match is weak. The size entry is marked missing in some rows and otherwise reads once, few, many or a size class.

TRBJ2-1	TRBV18	NA	NA	TGTGCCAGCTCACCTTACCGGGACTCCACCCAGTTCTTC	CASSPYRDSTQFF
TRBJ1-4	TRBV19	NA	TRBD1	TGTGCCAGTAGTGCCTCGGGACAGACTAATGAAAAACTGTTTTTT	CASSASGQTNEKLFF
TRBJ2-2	TRBV5-1	NA	NA	TGCGCCAGCAGCTTTGAGGGGACGACCGGGGAGCTGTTTTTT	CASSFEGTTGELFF
TRBJ2-7	TRBV7-9	NA	NA	TGTGCCAGCAGCTCCCTAGCTAGGGCCGAGCAGTACTTC	CASSSLARAEQYF
TRBJ2-2	TRBV9	NA	TRBD1	TGTGCCAGCACGCGACAGGGGCAGAACACCGGGGAGCTGTTTTTT	CASTRQGQNTGELFF
TRBJ1-2	TRBV6-5	once	NA	TGTGCCAGCAGTTACTCGCTGGGGCAAGGTGGCTACACCTTC	CASSYSLGQGGYTF
TRBJ1-4	TRBV19	once	NA	TGTGCCAGTAGTACGCGGACAGTAGAAAAACTGTTTTTT	CASSTRTVEKLFF
TRBJ1-1	TRBV27	NA	NA	NA	CASTSVAGGYTEAFF
TRBJ2-7	TRBV6-6	NA	NA	TGTGCCAGCACACCCCCCGGATCCTACGAGCAGTACTTC	CASTPPGSYEQYF
TRBJ2-7	TRBV7-2	NA	TRBD1	TGTGCCAGCAGCTTGGCCGGGACAGGGATGCGGAACGGCGAGCAGTACTTC	CASSLAGTGMRNGEQYF
TRBJ1-5	TRBV7-8	few	NA	TGTGCCAGCAGCTCCAGTAGCAATCAGCCCCAGCATTTT	CASSSSSNQPQHF
TRBJ1-3	TRBV4-3	NA	NA	TGCGCCAGCAGCCCGGGGAGTCAAGCATCTGGAAACACCATATATTTT	CASSPGSQASGNTIYF
TRBJ2-5	TRBV10-3	NA	TRBD2	TGTGCCATCAGTGAGTCGAGGACTAGCGGGGTCTTGGAGACCCAGTACTTC	CAISESRTSGVLETQYF
TRBJ1-2	TRBV5-4	NA	NA	TGTGCCAGCAGCCTACGTTTTGGCTACACCTTC	CASSLRFGYTF
TRBJ1-2	TRBV2	NA	NA	TGTGCCAGCAGAAAGACAGGTTATACTAACTATGGCTACACCTTC	CASRKTGYTNYGYTF
TRBJ2-1	TRBV30	NA	NA	TGTGCCTGGTCTCGCGGGACCCAATACAATGAGCAGTTCTTC	CAWSRGTQYNEQFF
TRBJ2-7	TRBV2	NA	NA	TGTGCCAGCAGTGATTTGCGTCATGAGCAGTACTTC	CASSDLRHEQYF
TRBJ2-7	TRBV5-1	NA	TRBD1	TGCGCCAGCAGCTGGGGGACAGGTGGCAGGGAGCAGTACTTC	CASSWGTGGREQYF
TRBJ1-5	TRBV5-5	NA	TRBD1	TGTGCCAGCAGCCTGGACAGGGGAAAGCAGCCCCAGCATTTT	CASSLDRGKQPQHF
TRBJ2-3	TRBV7-3	NA	NA	TGTGCCAGCAGCTTAACGGGGGATACGCAGTATTTT	CASSLTGDTQYF
TRBJ2-2	TRBV30	NA	NA	TGTGCCTGTACAGGGAACACCGGGGAGCTGTTTTTT	CACTGNTGELFF
TRBJ1-1	TRBV5-6	NA	NA	TGTGCCAGCAGCTTGGCCACAGGGACTGAAGCTTTCTTT	CASSLATGTEAFF
TRBJ2-1	TRBV7-3	NA	TRBD2	TGTGCCAGCAGCTCCCTAGCGGGAGGCACGTATGAGCAGTTCTTC	CASSSLAGGTYEQFF
TRBJ2-5	TRBV7-2	NA	NA	TGTGCCAGCAGCGCTGGGAGCGCAAACCCCAGGACCCAGTACTTC	CASSAGSANPRTQYF